Presented here are 27 T cell receptor beta chains from one specimen sequenced in a study of long-term antiretroviral therapy in people with HIV. They ran version v3.0 of the immunoSEQ assay at survey level. The assay was immunoSEQ multiplex PCR, and TCRdb's table has in-frame clones only and misses some. The profile shows about 18,000 clones, 65% to 85% of them singletons. This material consisted of unsorted PBMCs, taken 0.6 years after starting antiretroviral therapy. These receptors were collected from a woman between 18 and 30 years old with HIV.

V is TRBV7-9 and J is TRBJ2-5; TRBD2 agrees at 12 bases. TRBJ2-7 explains the end of the DNA better; the J call may be wrong. CDR3 length: 15 residues. Germline CDR1 and CDR2: SEHNR and FQNEAQ (reference sequence). CDR3 residues: CASSLVLAGGYEQYF. The CDR3 nucleotides are TGTGCCAGCAGCTTAGTTCTAGCGGGAGGGTACGAGCAGTACTTC.

The chain recombines TRBV5-1 with TRBJ2-6; the D is unclear. V was cut by 3 bases and J by 0 bases, with 13 bases left in between. CDR1 SGHRS and CDR2 YFSETQ come from the germline V gene. The CDR3 runs 17 residues. The CDR3 spells CASSSWTALSGANVLTF. CDR3 bases: TGCGCCAGCAGCTCCTGGACGGCACTCTCTGGGGCCAACGTCCTGACTTTC.

The CDR3 bases are TGTGCCTGGAGACTAGCGGGAGGGGATACGCAGTATTTT. Its translation: CAWRLAGGDTQYF. The J gene is TRBJ2-3, the V gene TRBV30, with 13 bases lining up with TRBD2. The CDR3 is made up of 13 amino acids. J gave up 6 bases and V 3 bases, and 0 bases lay outside the gene matches. The germline gives CDR1 GTSNPN, CDR2 SVGIG (reference sequence).

The chain is built from TRBV6-1 and TRBJ2-3, with D uncertain. Germline V lookup: CDR1 MNHNS, CDR2 SASEGT. The CDR3 extends over 13 amino acids. V gave up 10 bases and J gave up 2 bases, with 13 bases separating them. CDR3 sequence reads: CATRLSYTDTQYF. As DNA, the CDR3 is TGTGCCACACGACTGTCATACACAGATACGCAGTATTTT.

As regards this clone: The same CDR3 is also encoded by other DNA sequences in this sample. CDR3 bases: TGTGCCAGCAGTTTGAAGGGGCTGAACACTGAAGCTTTCTTT. As protein: CASSLKGLNTEAFF. The chain has TRBV28 and TRBJ1-1; weak D call: TRBD1 (5 bases). CDR3 size: 14 residues. The germline CDR1 and CDR2 sequences are MDHEN and SYDVKM. Trimming cost V 3 bases and J 0 bases, with 8 bases left between them. Complete variable domain (other parts from reference TRBV28 and TRBJ1-1): DVKVTQSSRYLVKRTGEKVFLECVQDMDHENMFWYRQDPGLGLRLIYFSYDVKMKEKGDIPEGYSVSREKKERFSLILESASTNQTSMYLCASSLKGLNTEAFFGQGTRLTVV.

This clone has more than one count but fewer than ten. The rearrangement uses TRBV7-4 and TRBJ2-7; no clear D. V was trimmed by 5 bases and J by 5 bases, leaving 13 bases between them. CDR3 length equals 13 residues. The germline V gene has CDR1 SGHVT and CDR2 SQSDAQ. The CDR3 is CASSRPVFHEQYF. The CDR3 DNA follows: TGTGCCAGCAGCCGACCCGTCTTCCACGAGCAGTACTTC.

This clone was found once. This chain connects TRBV28 to TRBJ1-3; TRBD1 matches at 9 bases. Trimming removed 4 bases from V and 2 bases from J; junction bases left unmatched: 3. This CDR3 region has 15 residues. Germline V gene sequence: CDR1 MDHEN, CDR2 SYDVKM. This chain's CDR3 is CASSSGTGPGNTIYF. The CDR3 nucleotides are TGTGCCAGCAGTTCCGGGACAGGGCCTGGAAACACCATATATTTT.

This clone occurred a few times. The chain employs TRBV6-5 and TRBJ1-3; D is uncertain. The CDR3 length is 14 residues. Germline-derived CDR1 and CDR2 are MNHEY and SVGAGI. The V gene lost 5 bases and the J gene lost 6 bases, with 14 bases spanning the gap. CDR3 sequence reads: CASSHLREANTIYF. The CDR3 nucleotides are TGTGCCAGCAGTCACCTCCGGGAGGCAAACACCATATATTTT.

The chain couples TRBV16 to TRBJ2-7; TRBD2 is a possible D gene (6 bases). Germline V gene data show CDR1 as KGHSY and CDR2 as FQNENV. V lost 4 bases, J lost 0 bases, and 10 bases lay in between. The CDR3 contains 14 residues. CDR3 sequence reads: CASSPRLDSYEQYF. The CDR3 DNA reads as TGTGCCAGCAGCCCCCGACTAGACTCCTACGAGCAGTACTTC.

V is TRBV30 and J is TRBJ2-3, with no clear D. Germline CDR1 reads GTSNPN; CDR2 reads SVGIG (reference sequence). The CDR3 loop spans 15 amino acids. V lost 1 base and J lost 1, with 12 bases in between. The CDR3 region has the DNA TGTGCCTGGAGTGAAGGGTATGGGGGCACAGATACGCAGTATTTT. It is translated as CAWSEGYGGTDTQYF.

The CDR3, as DNA: TGTGCCAGCAGCGGGGGCCTAAGTGGTGGGGGTGAAAAACTGTTTTTT. Its protein is CASSGGLSGGGEKLFF. The chain carries TRBV27 and TRBJ1-4; perhaps TRBD1 as D (6 bases). Trimming cost V 6 bases and J 7 bases, with 21 bases left between them. Germline-derived CDR1 and CDR2 are MNHEY and SMNVEV (reference sequence). The CDR3 extends over 16 amino acids.

The V gene is TRBV30, the J gene TRBJ2-3; D perhaps matches TRBD2 (6 bases). The CDR3 extends over 11 amino acids. CDR1 is GTSNPN, CDR2 SVGIG, per germline (reference sequence). The germline V and J ends were trimmed by 3 bases and 6 bases, with 7 bases remaining between them. As DNA, the CDR3 is TGTGCCTGGAGCGCGGGGGATACGCAGTATTTT. Translated, it gives CAWSAGDTQYF.

The chain combines TRBV2 with TRBJ2-7; D is undetermined. With 2 bases removed from V and 4 bases from J, the gap between germline ends came to 6 bases. CDR1 and CDR2 from the germline V gene are SNHLY and FYNNEI. CDR3 size: 12 residues. This chain's CDR3 is CASSELGYEQYF. DNA for the CDR3: TGTGCCAGCAGTGAATTGGGATACGAGCAGTACTTC. The complete variable domain, with remaining parts taken from reference TRBV2 and TRBJ2-7, reads EPEVTQTPSHQVTQMGQEVILRCVPISNHLYFYWYRQILGQKVEFLVSFYNNEISEKSEIFDDQFSVERPDGSNFTLKIRSTKLEDSAMYFCASSELGYEQYFGPGTRLTVT.

The chain couples TRBV19 to TRBJ2-1; D tentatively reads TRBD1 or TRBD2 (5 bases each). The CDR3 contains 13 residues. Germline loops: CDR1 LNHDA, CDR2 SQIVND (reference sequence). Trimming removed 8 bases from V and 8 bases from J, with 16 bases in between. The CDR3 bases are TGTGCCAGTGGGGGTTCCGGGCGTCATGAGCAGTTCTTC. Translating gives CASGGSGRHEQFF.

This clone was counted a single time. This sequence joins TRBV19 and TRBJ2-1; TRBD2 agrees at 8 bases. The CDR3 length is 18 residues. The V and J ends lost 1 base and 0 bases, in that order; junction bases with no gene match: 8. CDR1 and CDR2 (germline): LNHDA, SQIVND (reference sequence). The CDR3 region is CASSIGEYSGSSYNEQFF. The CDR3 nucleotides read TGTGCCAGTAGTATAGGGGAGTACAGCGGGAGCTCCTACAATGAGCAGTTCTTC.

The V gene is TRBV5-6, the J gene TRBJ2-7, with D hard to call. This CDR3 is 15 amino acids long. V lost 0 bases and J lost 3, with 13 bases in between. Germline-derived CDR1 and CDR2 are SGHDT and YYEEEE. The CDR3 region is CASSLEGFTNYEQYF. The CDR3 DNA reads as TGTGCCAGCAGCTTGGAAGGGTTCACAAACTACGAGCAGTACTTC.

The V gene is TRBV7-9, the J gene TRBJ2-1, with no clear D. CDR1 is SEHNR, CDR2 FQNEAQ, per germline (reference sequence). The CDR3 has 15 amino acids. The V end lost 0 bases, the J end lost 3 bases, and 9 bases lay between the germline ends. The CDR3 bases are TGTGCCAGCAGCTTAGCAACCGGAATCTACAATGAGCAGTTCTTC. This encodes CASSLATGIYNEQFF.

The chain employs TRBV5-1 and TRBJ2-5; 7 bases match TRBD1. Losses at the gene ends were 5 bases for V and 5 bases for J; bases not matched to a gene: 6. This CDR3 is built from 13 residues. In germline, CDR1 is SGHRS, CDR2 YFSETQ. For the CDR3, the DNA is TGCGCCAGCAGTCTTATGGACAGGGAGACCCAGTACTTC. This translates into CASSLMDRETQYF. Filled out from reference TRBV5-1 and TRBJ2-5, the complete variable domain reads KAGVTQTPRYLIKTRGQQVTLSCSPISGHRSVSWYQQTPGQGLQFLFEYFSETQRNKGNFPGRFSGRQFSNSRSEMNVSTLELGDSALYLCASSLMDRETQYFGPGTRLLVL.

The chain carries TRBV5-1 and TRBJ1-1; D is possibly TRBD1 (6 bases). Trimming shortened V by 4 bases and J by 5 bases, and 15 bases separated the two germline ends. CDR3 length: 14 residues. Germline CDR1 is SGHRS and CDR2 is YFSETQ. CDR3: CASSDGGRRTEAFF. The CDR3 DNA reads TGCGCCAGCAGCGATGGGGGGCGCCGGACTGAAGCTTTCTTT.

V and J are TRBV18 and TRBJ1-4; no clear D gene. V was shortened by 1 base and J by 6 bases, with 3 bases between the two germline ends. The CDR3 loop spans 12 amino acids. CDR1 and CDR2 (germline): KGHSH, LQKENI. The CDR3 region has the DNA TGTGCCAGCTCACCACGGGATGAAAAACTGTTTTTT. This sequence encodes CASSPRDEKLFF.

The chain carries TRBV5-6 and TRBJ2-7; tentatively, D is TRBD1 (6 bases). This CDR3 comprises 12 residues. The V end was cut by 2 bases, the J end by 3 bases, with 6 bases between. CDR1 and CDR2 from the germline V gene are SGHDT and YYEEEE. CDR3 in amino acids: CASSLQGYEQYF. CDR3 sequence (DNA): TGTGCCAGCAGCTTACAGGGCTACGAGCAGTACTTC.

In its sample, this clone is medium-sized. The chain combines TRBV4-1 with TRBJ1-2; 9 bases fit TRBD1. The length of the CDR3 is 20 residues. Germline lookup yields CDR1 MGHRA and CDR2 YSYEKL. Trimming at V came to 1 base and at J to 7 bases, leaving 22 bases not matched to a gene. CDR3 coding DNA: TGCGCCAGCAGCCAAGTTAAAGTATACAGGGGGCTCGTCTTCGTAATTGGCTACACCTTC. It codes for CASSQVKVYRGLVFVIGYTF.

This clone was seen more than once but under ten times. The chain recombines TRBV7-8 with TRBJ1-5, with D possibly TRBD1 on 6 matching bases. Germline CDR1 and CDR2: SGHVS and FQNEAQ. Deletions cut 0 bases from V and 3 bases from J, with 12 bases between. The CDR3 consists of 16 residues. The CDR3 is CASSLAGQLYNQPQHF. Written as DNA, the CDR3 is TGTGCCAGCAGCTTAGCCGGACAGCTATACAATCAGCCCCAGCATTTT.

The chain uses TRBV6-6 and TRBJ1-1; D remains ambiguous. The germline gives CDR1 MNHNY, CDR2 SVGAGI (reference sequence). CDR3 length: 10 amino acids. V gave up 6 bases and J gave up 11 bases, with 10 bases separating them. CDR3 coding DNA: TGTGCCAGCAGCTACCCCCTCGCTTTCTTT. Translation: CASSYPLAFF.

V and J are TRBV15 and TRBJ2-1, with 9 bases identical to TRBD2. The V and J ends lost 3 bases and 10 bases, in that order; junction bases with no gene match: 16. Per the germline V gene, CDR1 is LNHNV and CDR2 is YYDKDF (reference sequence). The CDR3 runs to 17 residues. The CDR3 bases are TGTGCCACCAGCAGCCAACTTACTAGCGGGTGGGGGTGGGAGCAGTTCTTC. Translated, it gives CATSSQLTSGWGWEQFF.

The chain links TRBV4-2 to TRBJ2-3; no clear D. Trimming cost V 2 bases and J 4 bases, with 13 bases left between them. The CDR3 is 15 residues long. CDR1 and CDR2 from the germline V gene are LGHNA and YNFKEQ. CDR3 bases: TGTGCCAGCAGCCAAACGACCTCCTATTCAGATACGCAGTATTTT. It specifies CASSQTTSYSDTQYF.

The J gene is TRBJ2-5, the V gene TRBV5-1, with a tentative D call TRBD1 (6 bases). Trimming took off 3 bases at V and 5 bases at J, with 14 bases between the two ends. This CDR3 region has 14 residues. Germline V gene data show CDR1 as SGHRS and CDR2 as YFSETQ. Here the CDR3 reads CASSYTGQGETQYF. The DNA for the CDR3 is TGCGCCAGCAGCTATACAGGGCAGGGGGAGACCCAGTACTTC. The full variable domain, with the rest looked up from reference TRBV5-1 and TRBJ2-5, is KAGVTQTPRYLIKTRGQQVTLSCSPISGHRSVSWYQQTPGQGLQFLFEYFSETQRNKGNFPGRFSGRQFSNSRSEMNVSTLELGDSALYLCASSYTGQGETQYFGPGTRLLVL.